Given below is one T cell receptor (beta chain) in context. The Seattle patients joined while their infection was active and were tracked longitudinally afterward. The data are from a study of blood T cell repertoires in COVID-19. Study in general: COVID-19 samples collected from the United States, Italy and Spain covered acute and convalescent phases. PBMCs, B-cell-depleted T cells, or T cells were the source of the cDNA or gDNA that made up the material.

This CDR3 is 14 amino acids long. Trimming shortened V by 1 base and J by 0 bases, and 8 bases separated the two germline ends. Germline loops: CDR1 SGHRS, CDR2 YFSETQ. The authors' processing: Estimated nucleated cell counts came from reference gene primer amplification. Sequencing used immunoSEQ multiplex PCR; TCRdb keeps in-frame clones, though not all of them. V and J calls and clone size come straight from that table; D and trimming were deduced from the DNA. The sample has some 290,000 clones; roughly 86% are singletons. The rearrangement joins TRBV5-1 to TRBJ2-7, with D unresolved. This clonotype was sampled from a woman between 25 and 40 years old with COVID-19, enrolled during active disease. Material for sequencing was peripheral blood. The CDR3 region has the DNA TGCGCCAGCAGCTTGACCACCAGCTCCTACGAGCAGTACTTC. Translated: CASSLTTSSYEQYF.